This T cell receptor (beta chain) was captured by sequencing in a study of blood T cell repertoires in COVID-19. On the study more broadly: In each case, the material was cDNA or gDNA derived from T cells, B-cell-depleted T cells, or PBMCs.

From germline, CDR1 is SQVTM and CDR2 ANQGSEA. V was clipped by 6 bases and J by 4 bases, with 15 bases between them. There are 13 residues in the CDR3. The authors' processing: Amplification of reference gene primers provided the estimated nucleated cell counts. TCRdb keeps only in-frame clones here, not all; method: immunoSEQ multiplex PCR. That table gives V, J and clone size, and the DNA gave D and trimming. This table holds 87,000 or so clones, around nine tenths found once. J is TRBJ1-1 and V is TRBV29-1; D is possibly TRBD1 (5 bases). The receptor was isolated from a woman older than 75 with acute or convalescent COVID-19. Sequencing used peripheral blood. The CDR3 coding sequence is TGCAGCGTCCGCGAGACAGCTACCACTGAAGCTTTCTTT. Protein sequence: CSVRETATTEAFF. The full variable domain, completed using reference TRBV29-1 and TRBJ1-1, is SAVISQKPSRDICQRGTSLTIQCQVDSQVTMMFWYRQQPGQSLTLIATANQGSEATYESGFVIDKFPISRPNLTFSTLTVSNMSPEDSSIYLCSVRETATTEAFFGQGTRLTVV.